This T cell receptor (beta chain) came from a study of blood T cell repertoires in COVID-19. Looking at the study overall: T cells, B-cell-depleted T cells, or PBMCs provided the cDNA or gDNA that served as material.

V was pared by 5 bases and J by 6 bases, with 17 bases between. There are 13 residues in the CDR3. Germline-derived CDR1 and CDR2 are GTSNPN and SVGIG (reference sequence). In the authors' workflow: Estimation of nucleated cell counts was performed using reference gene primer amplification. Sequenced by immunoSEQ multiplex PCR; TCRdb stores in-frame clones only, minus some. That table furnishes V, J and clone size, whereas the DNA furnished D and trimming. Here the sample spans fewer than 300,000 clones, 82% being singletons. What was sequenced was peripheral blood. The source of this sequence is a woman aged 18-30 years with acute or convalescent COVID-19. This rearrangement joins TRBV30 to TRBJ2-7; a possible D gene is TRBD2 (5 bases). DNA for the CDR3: TGTGCCTGGGCCCGAGGGCCCTTGGGCGAGCAGTACTTC. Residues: CAWARGPLGEQYF.